The 19 T cell receptor beta chains given below trace back to one sample, sequenced in a study of Graves' ophthalmopathy and Graves' hyperthyroidism. Amplified material comprised TCR beta CDR3 regions derived from RNA transcripts. Second-round multiplex PCR followed a first-round RT-PCR using HTBI primers. MiXCR, applied by TCRdb to the multiplex PCR reads, yields one record per CDR3 protein. The sample yields 450,000 or so distinct CDR3 sequences, approximately 15% seen once. Sequencing was carried out using blood. Receptor source: a woman in her twenties or thirties with Graves' ophthalmopathy.

The CDR3 DNA reads TGTGCCAGCAGTCCACAGGGTTTGGGGTCTGGAAACACCATATATTTT. It codes for CASSPQGLGSGNTIYF. The chain links TRBV12-3 or TRBV12-4 to TRBJ1-3; tentatively, D is TRBD1 (6 bases). CDR3 length: 16 residues. Between the trimmed V and J ends, which lost 5 bases and 1 base, there was a span of 15 bases.

Note on this clonotype: At one end the junction does not follow the germline gene, possibly because of a read error. The chain is built from TRBV6-5 and TRBJ2-7; D ambiguous. The germline CDR1 and CDR2 sequences are MNHEY and SVGAGI. This CDR3 contains 14 residues. DNA for the CDR3: TGTGCCAGCAGTTACCCGGTCAAGACCTACGATCAGTACTTC. This encodes CASSYPVKTYDQYF.

V gene TRBV29-1 combines with J gene TRBJ1-2, with TRBD1 identical over 7 bases. Germline lookup yields CDR1 SQVTM and CDR2 ANQGSEA. With V trimmed by 5 bases and J by 6 bases, 6 bases remained unmatched. The CDR3 runs to 12 residues. The CDR3, as DNA: TGCAGCGTTCCGAGACAGGGTGATGGCTACACCTTC. It translates to CSVPRQGDGYTF.

On this clonotype itself: Possible read error: a much larger clone is one base away. The chain couples TRBV6-5 to TRBJ1-1; 8 bases match TRBD1. The CDR3 consists of 15 residues. CDR1 is MNHEY, CDR2 SVGAGI, per germline. The CDR3 nucleotides read TGTGCTAGAAGTTACGGACAGGGTGTGAACACTGAAGCTTTCTTT. Translating gives CARSYGQGVNTEAFF.

This clonotype was seen repeatedly, ten times or more. The chain is built from TRBV20-1 and TRBJ1-5, with 7 bases matching TRBD1. Losses at the gene ends were 3 bases for V and 5 bases for J; bases not matched to a gene: 10. Germline V gene lookup returns CDR1 DFQATT and CDR2 SNEGSKA (reference sequence). This CDR3 has 15 residues. CDR3 DNA sequence: TGCAGTGCTAGTGATACAGGGGAGGAGTATCAGCCCCAGCATTTT. It encodes CSASDTGEEYQPQHF.

This clonotype appeared many times. J is TRBJ1-3 and V is TRBV25-1, with unresolved D. Trimming left V 7 bases short and J 8 bases short, with 12 bases between. This CDR3 region has 12 residues. CDR1 and CDR2 (germline): MGHDK, SYGVNS. The CDR3 region has the DNA TGTGCCAGCACCTCTGATTGGGACACCATATATTTT. Residues: CASTSDWDTIYF. Full variable domain (remainder filled in from reference TRBV25-1 and TRBJ1-3): EADIYQTPRYLVIGTGKKITLECSQTMGHDKMYWYQQDPGMELHLIHYSYGVNSTEKGDLSSESTVSRIRTEHFPLTLESARPSHTSQYLCASTSDWDTIYFGEGSWLTVV.

This clonotype was recorded many times. The chain employs TRBV27 and TRBJ1-2, with unresolved D. This CDR3 contains 11 residues. Trimming left V 8 bases short and J 2 bases short, with 6 bases between. Germline lookup yields CDR1 MNHEY and CDR2 SMNVEV (reference sequence). CDR3 nucleotides: TGTGCCAGCCTAGGGAACTATGGCTACACCTTC. This codes for CASLGNYGYTF.

This clonotype occurred a few times. The chain links TRBV30 to TRBJ1-1; tentatively, D is TRBD1 (6 bases). V gave up 1 base and J gave up 4 bases, with 10 bases separating them. The CDR3 covers 13 residues. From germline, CDR1 is GTSNPN and CDR2 SVGIG (reference sequence). In DNA form, the CDR3 reads TGTGCCTGGAGTGGTAGAGGGGGCACTGAAGCTTTCTTT. Translating gives CAWSGRGGTEAFF.

This clonotype was seen repeatedly, ten times or more. The rearrangement links TRBV20-1 to TRBJ2-7, with 8 nucleotides matching TRBD1. The CDR3 extends over 15 amino acids. Germline V CDR1 and CDR2: DFQATT, SNEGSKA (reference sequence). J was trimmed by 4 bases and V by 4 bases; bases with no gene match: 12. The chain's CDR3 is CSATPRTGWDYEQYF. The CDR3 nucleotides are TGCAGTGCTACGCCCCGGACAGGGTGGGATTACGAGCAGTACTTC.

This clonotype was observed many times. This clone may be a read error of a much larger clone one base away. The CDR3 reads CVSSARGTAHGYTF. As DNA, the CDR3 is TGTGTCAGCAGTGCTAGAGGGACGGCCCATGGCTACACCTTC. V is TRBV6-4 and J is TRBJ1-2; the D gene is possibly TRBD1 (5 bases). This CDR3 has 14 amino acids. The germline V gene has CDR1 MRHNA and CDR2 SNTAGT.

This clonotype was seen repeatedly, ten times or more. The rearrangement links TRBV6-5 to TRBJ1-2; 10 bases align to TRBD1. Trimming cost V 2 bases and J 9 bases; bases outside gene matches: 3. The length of the CDR3 is 13 residues. Germline CDR1 reads MNHEY; CDR2 reads SVGAGI. The CDR3 loop reads CASSYRTGGSYTF. The CDR3 DNA is TGTGCCAGCAGTTACAGGACAGGGGGAAGCTACACCTTC.

This clonotype was seen more than once but under ten times. The chain carries TRBV11-1 and TRBJ2-7; a weak D match, TRBD2 (6 bases). V was shortened by 5 bases and J by 0 bases, with 11 bases between the two germline ends. This CDR3 contains 14 residues. The germline CDR1 and CDR2 sequences are SGHAT and FQDESV (reference sequence). CDR3 in DNA: TGTGCCAGCAGCCGACTAGGATCCTCCTACGAGCAGTACTTC. This encodes CASSRLGSSYEQYF. Together with reference TRBV11-1 and TRBJ2-7, the CDR3 gives the full variable domain: EAEVAQSPRYKITEKSQAVAFWCDPISGHATLYWYRQILGQGPELLVQFQDESVVDDSQLPKDRFSAERLKGVDSTLKIQPAELGDSAMYLCASSRLGSSYEQYFGPGTRLTVT.

This clonotype was seen repeatedly, ten times or more. The chain combines TRBV18 with TRBJ2-7; D may match TRBD1 or TRBD2 (5 bases each). CDR3 size: 15 residues. Trimming removed 7 bases at V and 0 bases at J, with 16 bases between. Germline loops: CDR1 KGHSH, CDR2 LQKENI. Here the CDR3 DNA reads TGTGCCAGCTTAACCTGGGACGGAAGCTCCTACGAGCAGTACTTC. It translates to CASLTWDGSSYEQYF.

The gene calls are TRBV12-3 or TRBV12-4 and TRBJ1-2; 12 nucleotides match TRBD1. The CDR3 sequence is 15 residues long. V trimming: 6 bases; J trimming: 4 bases; junction bases outside the gene matches: 6. The CDR3 DNA reads TGTGCCAGCAGGGGGACAGGGGGCCGGGGCTATGGCTACACCTTC. Translating it yields CASRGTGGRGYGYTF.

This clonotype was seen repeatedly, ten times or more. The rearrangement uses TRBV20-1 and TRBJ2-7; tentatively, D is TRBD1 (5 bases). CDR1 and CDR2 (germline): DFQATT, SNEGSKA (reference sequence). The germline V and J ends were trimmed by 3 bases and 4 bases, with 19 bases remaining between them. The CDR3 runs 15 residues. The CDR3 sequence: CSASELAGHLYEQYF. Written as DNA, the CDR3 is TGCAGTGCTAGCGAACTCGCAGGGCACCTTTACGAGCAGTACTTC.

This clonotype appeared many times. This chain joins TRBV20-1 and TRBJ1-1; TRBD1 is a possible D gene (5 bases). V lost 0 bases, J lost 5 bases, and 16 bases lay in between. The CDR3 consists of 15 residues. Germline loops: CDR1 DFQATT, CDR2 SNEGSKA (reference sequence). Here the CDR3 DNA reads TGCAGTGCTAGAGATTCATCAGGGAAAGGGACTGAAGCTTTCTTT. This sequence encodes CSARDSSGKGTEAFF.

This clonotype has just a few counts. This chain joins TRBV7-9 and TRBJ2-7; D possibly corresponds to TRBD1 (5 bases). CDR1 and CDR2 from the germline V gene are SEHNR and FQNEAQ (reference sequence). The CDR3 has 15 residues. V dropped 3 bases and J dropped 0 bases, with 12 bases sitting between them. DNA for the CDR3: TGTGCCAGCAGCTTGTGGACACCGAGCTCCTACGAGCAGTACTTC. Its translation is CASSLWTPSSYEQYF.

This clonotype was seen repeatedly, ten times or more. The rearrangement uses TRBV30 and TRBJ2-5, with unresolved D. CDR3 length equals 12 residues. Deletions cut 4 bases from V and 5 bases from J, with 11 bases between. The germline V gene has CDR1 GTSNPN and CDR2 SVGIG (reference sequence). The CDR3 here is CAWNLGRETQYF. For the CDR3, the DNA is TGTGCCTGGAATTTAGGGCGGGAGACCCAGTACTTC.

This clonotype was recorded many times. This chain uses TRBV19 with TRBJ1-1; D might be TRBD1 (6 bases). Looked up from germline, CDR1 is LNHDA and CDR2 is SQIVND (reference sequence). The V end lost 6 bases, the J end lost 1 base, and 9 bases lay between the germline ends. CDR3 length: 13 residues. For the CDR3, the DNA is TGTGCCAGTAGGATGGGGGCGAACACTGAAGCTTTCTTT. Amino acid sequence: CASRMGANTEAFF. Full variable domain (missing parts from reference TRBV19 and TRBJ1-1): DGGITQSPKYLFRKEGQNVTLSCEQNLNHDAMYWYRQDPGQGLRLIYYSQIVNDFQKGDIAEGYSVSREKKESFPLTVTSAQKNPTAFYLCASRMGANTEAFFGQGTRLTVV.